The next 21 T cell receptor beta chains were all read from a single sample in a study of blood T cell repertoires in COVID-19. Sequencing was performed with immunoSEQ multiplex PCR; in TCRdb, only in-frame clones are kept and a portion is missing. The sample lists about 300,000 clones; approximately 84% were seen once. Sequencing input: peripheral blood. These receptors all stem from a human donor with COVID-19, enrolled during active disease. The donor label of this sample is uncertain.

The chain recombines TRBV27 with TRBJ1-1; 7 bases map to TRBD1. V gave up 8 bases and J gave up 1 base; unmatched junction bases: 13. This CDR3 comprises 16 residues. The germline CDR1 and CDR2 sequences are MNHEY and SMNVEV (reference sequence). The CDR3 nucleotides are TGTGCCAGCCAGTCGAGACCGGGACAGAAGAACACTGAAGCTTTCTTT. It translates to CASQSRPGQKNTEAFF.

The chain joins TRBV7-3 to TRBJ2-2; D not resolved. This CDR3 region has 16 residues. V dropped 6 bases and J dropped 1 base, with 15 bases sitting between them. CDR1 SGHTA and CDR2 FQGTGA come from the germline V gene. The CDR3 reads CASSPTPPRNTGELFF. CDR3 nucleotides: TGTGCCAGCAGTCCAACTCCCCCCCGGAACACCGGGGAGCTGTTTTTT.

This chain connects TRBV9 to TRBJ2-7; the match to TRBD2 covers 12 bases. CDR1 is SGDLS and CDR2 is YYNGEE in the germline V gene. This CDR3 region has 14 residues. V trimming: 4 bases; J trimming: 9 bases; junction bases outside the gene matches: 8. The CDR3 sequence is CASSSTSGSAGQYF. The CDR3 coding sequence is TGTGCCAGCAGCTCGACTAGCGGGAGTGCGGGGCAGTACTTC.

The chain is built from TRBV19 and TRBJ1-5; 9 bases fit TRBD1. After removal of 4 bases from V and 6 bases from J, the junction contained 16 bases not matched to a gene. CDR1 LNHDA and CDR2 SQIVND come from the germline V gene (reference sequence). The CDR3 length is 18 residues. The CDR3 bases are TGTGCCAGTAGTAACTCCGGGACAGGGCTTAGTGTGGGTCAGCCCCAGCATTTT. Its translation: CASSNSGTGLSVGQPQHF.

J is TRBJ1-3 and V is TRBV29-1, with 10 bases lining up with TRBD1. This CDR3 is built from 14 residues. J was trimmed by 3 bases and V by 5 bases; bases with no gene match: 4. CDR1 is SQVTM, CDR2 ANQGSEA, per germline. CDR3 nucleotide sequence: TGCAGCGTTCCCGGGACAGGGGATGGAAACACCATATATTTT. The encoded protein is CSVPGTGDGNTIYF. The variable domain in full, with the rest retrieved from reference TRBV29-1 and TRBJ1-3, is SAVISQKPSRDICQRGTSLTIQCQVDSQVTMMFWYRQQPGQSLTLIATANQGSEATYESGFVIDKFPISRPNLTFSTLTVSNMSPEDSSIYLCSVPGTGDGNTIYFGEGSWLTVV.

The genes are TRBV13 and TRBJ2-5; 10 nucleotides agree with TRBD2. This CDR3 is built from 17 residues. The ends lost 2 bases at V and 1 base at J; junction bases unmatched: 7. Germline-derived CDR1 and CDR2 are PRHDT and FYEKMQ (reference sequence). The CDR3 is CASSLLLAGPCQETQYF. DNA of the CDR3: TGTGCCAGCAGCTTATTACTAGCGGGACCCTGCCAAGAGACCCAGTACTTC.

In its sample, this clone was seen a few times. The chain joins TRBV27 to TRBJ2-3; 9 bases match TRBD1. The V gene's germline CDR1 is MNHEY and CDR2 SMNVEV (reference sequence). The CDR3 contains 14 residues. The ends lost 7 bases at V and 4 bases at J; junction bases unmatched: 6. The CDR3 here is CASTNRGPADTQYF. CDR3 in DNA: TGTGCCAGCACCAACAGGGGGCCGGCAGATACGCAGTATTTT.

V gene TRBV6-5 combines with J gene TRBJ2-2; 11 bases fit TRBD1. Germline CDR1 reads MNHEY; CDR2 reads SVGAGI. V shed 6 bases and J 6 bases; nucleotides not matched to a gene: 6. There are 15 residues in the CDR3. In DNA form, the CDR3 reads TGTGCCAGCAGCCCGGGACAGGGGGACGCCGGGGAGCTGTTTTTT. Protein product: CASSPGQGDAGELFF.

The genes are TRBV28 and TRBJ1-1; D unclear. CDR3 length: 14 amino acids. Germline V gives CDR1 MDHEN, CDR2 SYDVKM. V gave up 6 bases and J gave up 3 bases, with 14 bases separating them. DNA for the CDR3: TGTGCCAGCAGCCAGACACCGGCAGACACTGAAGCTTTCTTT. Its protein product is CASSQTPADTEAFF.

This chain links TRBV7-3 with TRBJ2-1; the D gene is possibly TRBD2 (7 bases). The germline CDR1 and CDR2 sequences are SGHTA and FQGTGA. The CDR3 contains 16 residues. The ends were cut back, 5 bases at V and 4 bases at J, with 18 bases in the middle. CDR3 bases: TGTGCCAGCAGCAGGGGGGGAGGCTCACCTTACAATGAGCAGTTCTTC. It specifies CASSRGGGSPYNEQFF.

J is TRBJ2-1 and V is TRBV11-3; D remains unclear. This CDR3 is built from 12 residues. Germline V gene sequence: CDR1 SGHNT, CDR2 YENEEA. Trimming stripped 1 base from V and 8 bases from J, with 6 bases between. CDR3 region: CASSLVSDEQFF. As DNA, the CDR3 is TGTGCCAGCAGCTTAGTCAGCGATGAGCAGTTCTTC.

This chain links TRBV7-2 with TRBJ2-1, with D maybe TRBD2 (6 bases). The V end was cut by 1 base, the J end by 4 bases, with 11 bases between. CDR3 length: 15 residues. Looked up from germline, CDR1 is SGHTA and CDR2 is FQGNSA. CDR3 bases: TGTGCCAGCAGCTTAGAGGCGGGACCGTACAATGAGCAGTTCTTC. Translated, it gives CASSLEAGPYNEQFF. Supplemented by reference TRBV7-2 and TRBJ2-1, the full variable domain reads GAGVSQSPSNKVTEKGKDVELRCDPISGHTALYWYRQSLGQGLEFLIYFQGNSAPDKSGLPSDRFSAERTGGSVSTLTIQRTQQEDSAVYLCASSLEAGPYNEQFFGPGTRLTVL.

This clone was picked up a small number of times. The chain is built from TRBV4-2 and TRBJ2-1; 7 bases are a match to TRBD2. The CDR3 is made up of 14 amino acids. V shed 7 bases and J 9 bases; nucleotides not matched to a gene: 12. CDR1 LGHNA and CDR2 YNFKEQ come from the germline V gene. This CDR3 reads CASTMGEGLGEQFF. The CDR3 DNA sequence: TGTGCCAGCACCATGGGGGAGGGGTTGGGTGAGCAGTTCTTC.

This chain connects TRBV28 to TRBJ2-2, with D possibly being TRBD1 (6 bases). The germline V gene encodes CDR1 MDHEN and CDR2 SYDVKM. Trimming stripped 6 bases from V and 6 bases from J, with 11 bases between. The CDR3 is made up of 13 amino acids. The CDR3 spells CASRGHRSGELFF. CDR3 nucleotide sequence: TGTGCCAGCAGGGGACACCGCTCCGGGGAGCTGTTTTTT. The full variable domain, completed using reference TRBV28 and TRBJ2-2, is DVKVTQSSRYLVKRTGEKVFLECVQDMDHENMFWYRQDPGLGLRLIYFSYDVKMKEKGDIPEGYSVSREKKERFSLILESASTNQTSMYLCASRGHRSGELFFGEGSRLTVL.

The rearrangement uses TRBV9 and TRBJ1-1; no clear D. CDR3 size: 14 residues. The ends were cut back, 0 bases at V and 5 bases at J, with 11 bases in the middle. Germline V CDR1 and CDR2: SGDLS, YYNGEE. The CDR3 sequence is CASSVAVTGTEAFF. Here the CDR3 DNA reads TGTGCCAGCAGCGTAGCTGTGACGGGGACTGAAGCTTTCTTT.

This clone has a handful of counts. Written as DNA, the CDR3 is TGTGCCAGCAGTTTTGGGGGGGGGACGGTGAACACTGAAGCTTTCTTT. It is translated as CASSFGGGTVNTEAFF. This chain connects TRBV5-4 to TRBJ1-1; perhaps TRBD1 as D (5 bases). Germline-derived CDR1 and CDR2 are SGHNT and YYREEE (reference sequence). Deletions cut 5 bases from V and 0 bases from J, with 17 bases between. The CDR3 is 16 amino acids.

The rearrangement joins TRBV28 to TRBJ1-5, with TRBD1 identical over 9 bases. The length of the CDR3 is 14 residues. V was clipped by 6 bases and J by 6 bases; unmatched bases: 6. CDR1 and CDR2 (germline): MDHEN, SYDVKM. The CDR3 nucleotides are TGTGCCAGCAGCCCTGACAGGGGGTTTCAGCCCCAGCATTTT. Protein sequence: CASSPDRGFQPQHF.

Worth noting for this clone: The junction differs from germline at one of its ends, possibly a read error. The chain recombines TRBV7-7 with TRBJ2-2; 8 positions agree with TRBD2. Looked up from germline, CDR1 is SSHAT and CDR2 is FNYEAQ (reference sequence). The CDR3 length is 15 residues. The CDR3 DNA follows: TGTGCTAGCAGCTTAGGCGGAGCGGGAGCCGGGGAGCTGTTTTTT. It specifies CASSLGGAGAGELFF.

The V gene is TRBV28, the J gene TRBJ1-5, with TRBD1 matching over 8 bases. The CDR3 length is 15 residues. Germline lookup yields CDR1 MDHEN and CDR2 SYDVKM. The trim removed 2 bases at V and 2 bases at J, leaving 2 bases unmatched. CDR3 protein: CASSLPDRGNQPQHF. CDR3 in DNA: TGTGCCAGCAGTTTACCGGACAGGGGCAATCAGCCCCAGCATTTT.

The DNA for the CDR3 is TGTGCCAGCAGCCCCCGGGCTAGCGGGGGTCTTGAGCAGTTCTTC. It is translated as CASSPRASGGLEQFF. The chain couples TRBV7-2 to TRBJ2-1; TRBD2 matches 10 bases. The CDR3 totals 15 residues. Unmatched junction bases numbered 10, after V lost 5 bases and J lost 9 bases. Germline CDR1 reads SGHTA; CDR2 reads FQGNSA.

The CDR3 coding sequence is TGTGCCAGCAGTAGACGGACAGGGTATTACGAGCAGTACTTC. It specifies CASSRRTGYYEQYF. This chain links TRBV28 with TRBJ2-7; TRBD1 matches at 8 bases. The CDR3 is 14 residues long. The germline V gene encodes CDR1 MDHEN and CDR2 SYDVKM. The ends lost 5 bases at V and 4 bases at J; junction bases unmatched: 7.